Listed here are 30 T cell receptor beta chains from one sample, sequenced in a study of cytomegalovirus exposure and HLA in healthy donors. The table came from immunoSEQ multiplex PCR; TCRdb's copy has only in-frame clones and leaves some out. The sample has 150,000 to 160,000 clones, 86% seen once; the top ten hold about a fifth. The sequencing input was PBMCs. The receptors here all came from a man between 18 and 35 years old in good health and CMV-seropositive.

The chain recombines TRBV6-5 with TRBJ2-1; 12 nucleotides line up with TRBD2. The germline V gene has CDR1 MNHEY and CDR2 SVGAGI. The CDR3 is 13 amino acids. J gave up 8 bases and V 6 bases, and 2 bases lay outside the gene matches. The CDR3 region has the DNA TGTGCCAGCAGGCTAGCGGGAGGGGATGAGCAGTTCTTC. This gives the protein CASRLAGGDEQFF.

The CDR3 DNA reads as TGTGCCAGCAGTTGGACTAGCTCGTGGAAGACCCAGTACTTC. Protein sequence: CASSWTSSWKTQYF. The genes are TRBV6-5 and TRBJ2-5, with TRBD2 identical over 8 bases. The CDR3 length is 14 residues. J was trimmed by 6 bases and V by 4 bases; bases with no gene match: 7. The germline CDR1 and CDR2 sequences are MNHEY and SVGAGI.

The chain has TRBV4-3 and TRBJ2-2, with TRBD2 identical over 7 bases. J was trimmed by 7 bases and V by 0 bases; bases with no gene match: 11. CDR1 and CDR2 from the germline V gene are LGHNA and YSLEER. The CDR3 is 17 residues long. CDR3 in DNA: TGCGCCAGCAGCCAAGATGGGAGGGGTGGGGTCGGCGGGGAGCTGTTTTTT. Amino acid sequence: CASSQDGRGGVGGELFF.

J is TRBJ1-5 and V is TRBV6-1, with D possibly TRBD1 on 6 matching bases. CDR1 is MNHNS and CDR2 is SASEGT in the germline V gene. This CDR3 spans 15 amino acids. V was shortened by 2 bases and J by 0 bases, with 8 bases between the two germline ends. This CDR3 is CASSESGASNQPQHF. The DNA for the CDR3 is TGTGCCAGCAGTGAATCAGGGGCTAGCAATCAGCCCCAGCATTTT.

This chain joins TRBV14 and TRBJ1-1; weak D call: TRBD1 (6 bases). Germline V CDR1 and CDR2: SGHDN, FVKESK. The CDR3 contains 17 residues. The V and J ends lost 0 bases and 5 bases respectively, with 19 bases between them. CDR3 sequence: CASSQERTPPQGTEAFF. CDR3 bases: TGTGCCAGCAGCCAAGAAAGGACACCACCCCAGGGGACTGAAGCTTTCTTT.

This chain links TRBV29-1 with TRBJ2-1; 12 bases line up with TRBD2. In germline, CDR1 is SQVTM, CDR2 ANQGSEA. Trimming took 6 bases from V and 7 from J; bases not matched to a gene: 4. CDR3 length: 13 residues. The DNA for the CDR3 is TGCAGCGTGGGACTAGCGGGTTGGAATGAGCAGTTCTTC. It specifies CSVGLAGWNEQFF.

The chain recombines TRBV4-1 with TRBJ2-3, with 7 nucleotides matching TRBD2. Germline CDR1 MGHRA, CDR2 YSYEKL. The junction had 10 bases not matched to a gene; V was cut back by 1 base and J by 0 bases. There are 18 residues in the CDR3. CDR3 nucleotide sequence: TGCGCCAGCAGCCAAGGGGCGGTGGAGCGGGGCAGCACAGATACGCAGTATTTT. It yields the protein CASSQGAVERGSTDTQYF.

This clone was detected a few times. Other DNA sequences in the same sample also yield this CDR3. The rearrangement links TRBV19 to TRBJ1-2; D gene uncertain. V lost 4 bases and J lost 8, with 11 bases in between. This CDR3 has 12 residues. The germline CDR1 and CDR2 sequences are LNHDA and SQIVND (reference sequence). The chain's CDR3 is CASSRREEGYTF. DNA for the CDR3: TGTGCCAGTAGTAGGCGGGAAGAGGGCTACACCTTC.

The V gene is TRBV6-5, the J gene TRBJ2-1; D might be TRBD2 (5 bases). Between the trimmed V and J ends, which lost 2 bases and 10 bases, there was a span of 12 bases. The germline CDR1 and CDR2 sequences are MNHEY and SVGAGI. This CDR3 has 13 residues. The CDR3 DNA follows: TGTGCCAGCAGTTACCGCGCCGAGGGCGAGCAGTTCTTC. This gives the protein CASSYRAEGEQFF.

V and J are TRBV18 and TRBJ2-3, with 8 bases matching TRBD2. The V gene end was trimmed by 3 bases and the J gene end by 4 bases; junction bases not matched to a gene: 3. The CDR3 is 14 amino acids. Germline CDR1 reads KGHSH; CDR2 reads LQKENI. The CDR3: CASSPSTSADTQYF. The CDR3 DNA is TGTGCCAGCTCACCCTCGACTAGCGCAGATACGCAGTATTTT.

The genes are TRBV27 and TRBJ2-6; a weak D match, TRBD1 (6 bases). V lost 5 bases to trimming and J lost 2 bases, with 16 bases between them. Germline-derived CDR1 and CDR2 are MNHEY and SMNVEV (reference sequence). The CDR3 contains 17 residues. CDR3 nucleotides: TGTGCCAGCAGTCTCCAACTCGCAGGGGCTGGGGCCAACGTCCTGACTTTC. It translates to CASSLQLAGAGANVLTF.

The genes are TRBV19 and TRBJ2-7; tentatively, D is TRBD1 (6 bases). The CDR3 totals 16 residues. Germline loops: CDR1 LNHDA, CDR2 SQIVND (reference sequence). V shed 3 bases and J shed 1 base, with 16 bases lying between them. CDR3 DNA sequence: TGTGCCAGTAGTATGAGGAACAGGGTCAAGTCCTACGAGCAGTACTTC. Translating it yields CASSMRNRVKSYEQYF.

V gene TRBV28 combines with J gene TRBJ2-7; 8 nucleotides align to TRBD1. V was pared by 2 bases and J by 7 bases, with 4 bases of the junction left unmatched. CDR3 size: 13 residues. CDR1 and CDR2 (germline): MDHEN, SYDVKM. This CDR3 reads CASSLQGAHEQYF. Here the CDR3 DNA reads TGTGCCAGCAGTTTACAGGGGGCGCATGAGCAGTACTTC.

The V call is TRBV7-6, the J call TRBJ2-7; the match to TRBD1 covers 8 bases. Germline CDR1 is SGHVS and CDR2 is FNYEAQ. V lost 4 bases and J lost 6; bases outside the gene matches: 2. This CDR3 is built from 12 residues. The CDR3 DNA is TGTGCCAGCAGCTCAGGGGGCATCGAGCAGTACTTC. Its protein product is CASSSGGIEQYF.

V usage is TRBV15 and J usage is TRBJ2-5; D might be TRBD2 (6 bases). This CDR3 comprises 17 residues. Germline CDR1 LNHNV, CDR2 YYDKDF (reference sequence). V was pared by 0 bases and J by 2 bases, with 16 bases between. The chain's CDR3 is CATSREEGRGGQETQYF. The CDR3 DNA is TGTGCCACCAGCAGAGAAGAGGGACGGGGAGGACAAGAGACCCAGTACTTC.

V gene TRBV11-2 combines with J gene TRBJ2-5, with D possibly TRBD2 on 6 matching bases. The CDR3 length is 13 residues. The V end lost 5 bases, the J end lost 4 bases, and 11 bases lay between the germline ends. Germline V CDR1 and CDR2: SGHAT, FQNNGV. The CDR3 DNA reads as TGTGCCAGCAGCCCCGGGGGAGGAGAGACCCAGTACTTC. Translating gives CASSPGGGETQYF.

This rearrangement joins TRBV18 to TRBJ1-1, with TRBD1 matching 7 bases. This CDR3 contains 16 residues. Trimming cost V 4 bases and J 0 bases; bases outside gene matches: 8. CDR1 is KGHSH and CDR2 is LQKENI in the germline V gene. The CDR3 protein is CASSQSTGQMNTEAFF. The CDR3, as DNA: TGTGCCAGCTCACAATCTACGGGACAGATGAACACTGAAGCTTTCTTT.

The chain employs TRBV7-2 and TRBJ1-2, with 7 bases matching TRBD1. The CDR3 is made up of 17 amino acids. The ends lost 3 bases at V and 2 bases at J; junction bases unmatched: 12. Germline CDR1 SGHTA, CDR2 FQGNSA. CDR3 sequence: CASSFLLLGGQNYGYTF. The CDR3 nucleotides read TGTGCCAGCAGCTTCCTCTTACTCGGGGGACAGAACTATGGCTACACCTTC.

This clone appeared a single time. The rearrangement uses TRBV7-9 and TRBJ2-1, with TRBD2 identical over 8 bases. With 3 bases clipped from V and 0 bases from J, the junction kept 13 bases outside the gene matches. Germline loops: CDR1 SEHNR, CDR2 FQNEAQ (reference sequence). This CDR3 is 19 amino acids long. DNA of the CDR3: TGTGCCAGCAGCTTTGTGCCTAGCGGGTTAGAGAACTCCTACAATGAGCAGTTCTTC. It specifies CASSFVPSGLENSYNEQFF.

This clone was counted only a few times. The V and J genes are TRBV29-1 and TRBJ2-6, with TRBD1 matching over 7 bases. With V trimmed by 4 bases and J by 0 bases, 3 bases remained unmatched. Per the germline V gene, CDR1 is SQVTM and CDR2 is ANQGSEA. The CDR3 covers 15 residues. CDR3 DNA: TGCAGCGTTGTTGGACAGGCCTCTGGGGCCAACGTCCTGACTTTC. Amino acids: CSVVGQASGANVLTF.

The chain links TRBV5-1 to TRBJ2-5; D may be TRBD1 (5 bases). Trimming removed 4 bases at V and 3 bases at J, with 13 bases between. Germline lookup yields CDR1 SGHRS and CDR2 YFSETQ. This CDR3 region has 14 residues. The CDR3 protein is CASSVSGAKETQYF. The CDR3 DNA reads TGCGCCAGCAGCGTGAGTGGGGCAAAAGAGACCCAGTACTTC. Complete variable domain (other parts from reference TRBV5-1 and TRBJ2-5): KAGVTQTPRYLIKTRGQQVTLSCSPISGHRSVSWYQQTPGQGLQFLFEYFSETQRNKGNFPGRFSGRQFSNSRSEMNVSTLELGDSALYLCASSVSGAKETQYFGPGTRLLVL.

The V and J genes are TRBV6-1 and TRBJ2-7; 9 nucleotides align to TRBD1. Germline trimming cut 6 bases from V and 2 bases from J; bases unmatched to any gene: 5. Germline CDR1 MNHNS, CDR2 SASEGT. The CDR3 is made up of 14 amino acids. CDR3 nucleotides: TGTGCCAGCAGAACCGGGACAGGGACCTACGAGCAGTACTTC. The encoded protein is CASRTGTGTYEQYF.

The rearrangement joins TRBV7-2 to TRBJ2-3; 9 bases fit TRBD1. J lost 1 base, V lost 4 bases, and 3 bases had no gene match. Germline lookup yields CDR1 SGHTA and CDR2 FQGNSA. CDR3 length: 15 amino acids. CDR3 sequence: CASSSRDRGTDTQYF. Written as DNA, the CDR3 is TGTGCCAGCAGCTCCCGGGACAGGGGCACAGATACGCAGTATTTT.

The chain couples TRBV10-3 to TRBJ1-3; no reliable D call. Germline CDR1 is ENHRY and CDR2 is SYGVKD. Trimming took off 9 bases at V and 0 bases at J, with 15 bases between the two ends. The CDR3 contains 15 residues. The CDR3 nucleotides are TGTGCCATGGCTTCCGGGGTTACCTCTGGAAACACCATATATTTT. Translating it yields CAMASGVTSGNTIYF.

The chain couples TRBV6-5 to TRBJ2-2; D remains ambiguous. The CDR3 is 16 residues long. CDR1 is MNHEY, CDR2 SVGAGI, per germline. The V end lost 3 bases, the J end lost 0 bases, and 11 bases lay between the germline ends. This CDR3 is CASSYRHLANTGELFF. CDR3 coding DNA: TGTGCCAGCAGTTATCGACACCTCGCGAACACCGGGGAGCTGTTTTTT.

This clone was found a few times. This chain joins TRBV6-1 and TRBJ2-7; 10 bases agree with TRBD2. Looked up from germline, CDR1 is MNHNS and CDR2 is SASEGT. The ends lost 6 bases at V and 4 bases at J; junction bases unmatched: 9. The CDR3 is made up of 15 amino acids. Written as DNA, the CDR3 is TGTGCCAGCAGAGCAAGCGGGGGGGGATTTTACGAGCAGTACTTC. Protein sequence: CASRASGGGFYEQYF.

The V call is TRBV6-5, the J call TRBJ2-7; 9 bases line up with TRBD1. CDR3 length equals 13 residues. Trimming took 9 bases from V and 2 from J; bases not matched to a gene: 5. The germline gives CDR1 MNHEY, CDR2 SVGAGI. CDR3 in amino acids: CASRQGVAYEQYF. Here the CDR3 DNA reads TGTGCCAGTAGACAGGGGGTGGCCTACGAGCAGTACTTC.

This chain connects TRBV18 to TRBJ2-7; D possibly corresponds to TRBD1 (6 bases). The CDR3 is 16 amino acids. V lost 2 bases and J lost 0, with 14 bases in between. Per germline, CDR1 KGHSH and CDR2 LQKENI. CDR3 sequence: CASSPSQGPLSYEQYF. The CDR3 DNA reads TGTGCCAGCTCACCATCCCAGGGGCCTCTCTCCTACGAGCAGTACTTC.

The rearrangement uses TRBV5-8 and TRBJ1-4; no reliable D call. This CDR3 contains 15 residues. With 0 bases removed from V and 0 bases from J, the gap between germline ends came to 6 bases. Germline V gene lookup returns CDR1 SGHTS and CDR2 YDEGEE. The CDR3 spells CASSLGGSTNEKLFF. The CDR3, as DNA: TGTGCCAGCAGCTTGGGCGGGTCAACTAATGAAAAACTGTTTTTT.

V gene TRBV5-1 combines with J gene TRBJ2-2; 8 bases line up with TRBD1. The germline gives CDR1 SGHRS, CDR2 YFSETQ. This CDR3 spans 17 amino acids. V dropped 4 bases and J dropped 0; count of bases not matched to a gene: 8. Here the CDR3 DNA reads TGCGCCAGCAGCCTTGACAGGGGACCTGCGAACACCGGGGAGCTGTTTTTT. Encoded protein: CASSLDRGPANTGELFF.